This TCR beta chain was identified during a study of synovial regulatory T cells in juvenile arthritis. Study at large: Over 5 patients were on methotrexate and a few were untreated.

The synovial samples were synovial fluid, paired with peripheral blood from each active arthritis patient. Synovial Tregs were as TSDR-demethylated as blood and healthy-donor Tregs. The CDR3 has 15 residues. No DNA was logged. Germline CDR1 is SGHRS and CDR2 is YFSETQ. Clones were read by immunoSEQ multiplex PCR, and TCRdb kept only the in-frame ones, dropping some. This table lists approximately 3,100 clones. By frequency, this clone registers medium-sized. Sequences were obtained from Treg cells from the synovium. The chain is built from TRBV5-1 and TRBJ2-7; TCRdb lists TRBD2, though no DNA is available to test this call. The clonotype originates from a donor between 2 and 35 years old with juvenile idiopathic arthritis. The CDR3 sequence: CASSLSGGIGYEQYF.